This passage covers 20 T cell receptor beta chains from one sample sequenced in a study of shared clonotypes between healthy human individuals. Clones were read by immunoSEQ multiplex PCR, and TCRdb kept only the in-frame ones, dropping some. The sample yields hundreds of thousands of clones, roughly 73% seen once. The sample comprised memory CD4+ T cells sorted from blood. Subset of the sample: CD45RA-negative fraction. These receptors were obtained from a woman between 25 and 40 years old in good health.

The chain combines TRBV15 with TRBJ1-5; D ambiguous. Trimming shortened V by 5 bases and J by 2 bases, and 10 bases separated the two germline ends. Germline loops: CDR1 LNHNV, CDR2 YYDKDF (reference sequence). The CDR3 is made up of 14 amino acids. DNA for the CDR3: TGTGCCACCAGCGGGAGACCCCGCAATCAGCCCCAGCATTTT. This encodes CATSGRPRNQPQHF.

V gene TRBV5-1 combines with J gene TRBJ1-4; D unclear. V was trimmed by 3 bases and J by 0 bases, leaving 6 bases between them. Per the germline V gene, CDR1 is SGHRS and CDR2 is YFSETQ. The CDR3 runs 14 residues. CDR3 DNA: TGCGCCAGCAGCTCTACCTCAACTAATGAAAAACTGTTTTTT. This sequence encodes CASSSTSTNEKLFF.

In regard to this clone: A far more abundant clone sits one base away, making this likely a read error. Other DNA sequences in this sample translate to the same CDR3. This sequence joins TRBV25-1 and TRBJ2-7, with D maybe TRBD2 (6 bases). The CDR3 totals 15 residues. Germline values: CDR1 MGHDK, CDR2 SYGVNS. The CDR3 protein is CASSVTLADSYEQYF. Written as DNA, the CDR3 is TGTGCCAGTAGTGTTACATTAGCGGACTCCTACGAGCAGTACTTC.

This clone was seen only once. The chain carries TRBV10-3 and TRBJ2-1, with 9 bases identical to TRBD2. Germline V lookup: CDR1 ENHRY, CDR2 SYGVKD. The junction had 11 bases not matched to a gene; V was cut back by 2 bases and J by 3 bases. This CDR3 comprises 18 residues. The CDR3 nucleotides read TGTGCCATCAGTGAGGGTTCCTTCCTAGCGGGAAGCTACAATGAGCAGTTCTTC. Protein: CAISEGSFLAGSYNEQFF.

This sequence joins TRBV7-2 and TRBJ1-1; 8 bases line up with TRBD1. With 3 bases clipped from V and 5 bases from J, the junction kept 8 bases outside the gene matches. Germline values: CDR1 SGHTA, CDR2 FQGNSA. This CDR3 comprises 15 residues. In DNA, the CDR3 is TGTGCCAGCAGCTTGGGGACAGGAAGGTGGACTGAAGCTTTCTTT. Protein product: CASSLGTGRWTEAFF.

The CDR3 nucleotides read TGCGCCAGCAGCCAAGGGGACGTAGGGTATCAGCCCCAGCATTTT. This gives the protein CASSQGDVGYQPQHF. This chain joins TRBV4-1 and TRBJ1-5; D perhaps matches TRBD1 (5 bases). The V gene lost 1 base and the J gene lost 5 bases, with 12 bases spanning the gap. Looked up from germline, CDR1 is MGHRA and CDR2 is YSYEKL. This CDR3 is built from 15 residues.

This chain links TRBV2 with TRBJ2-3; D not certain. CDR1 and CDR2 (germline): SNHLY, FYNNEI. V lost 3 bases and J 6 bases, leaving 13 bases between the germline ends. The CDR3 totals 14 residues. The DNA of the CDR3 is TGTGCCAGCAGTGAGGAAGTGGCCGGGGATACGCAGTATTTT. Amino acid sequence: CASSEEVAGDTQYF.

The chain combines TRBV27 with TRBJ2-7; 8 nucleotides agree with TRBD1. The V segment lost 5 bases and the J segment 1 base; nucleotides outside the gene matches: 1. Germline V gene data show CDR1 as MNHEY and CDR2 as SMNVEV (reference sequence). The CDR3 loop spans 13 amino acids. In DNA, the CDR3 is TGTGCCAGCAGTACAGGGGGGTCCTACGAGCAGTACTTC. Its protein is CASSTGGSYEQYF.

CDR3 DNA sequence: TGCGCCAGCAGTGAGTCGACAGGGTTGGTCACCCAGTACTTC. Protein: CASSESTGLVTQYF. V usage is TRBV10-2 and J usage is TRBJ2-5, with TRBD1 identical over 7 bases. V gave up 0 bases and J gave up 8 bases; unmatched junction bases: 6. Germline V gives CDR1 WSHSY, CDR2 SAAADI. There are 14 residues in the CDR3.

The chain couples TRBV29-1 to TRBJ2-3; perhaps TRBD2 as D (6 bases). The ends were cut back, 3 bases at V and 5 bases at J, with 24 bases in the middle. Germline V gives CDR1 SQVTM, CDR2 ANQGSEA. This CDR3 has 17 residues. CDR3 amino acids: CSVDVPANWGDQDTQYF. The CDR3 bases are TGCAGCGTTGACGTCCCTGCCAATTGGGGGGACCAAGATACGCAGTATTTT.

Concerning this clone itself: The identical CDR3 is also encoded by other nucleotide sequences in the sample. The chain recombines TRBV5-4 with TRBJ1-1; weak D call: TRBD1 (6 bases). This CDR3 has 15 amino acids. CDR1 and CDR2 from the germline V gene are SGHNT and YYREEE (reference sequence). V was clipped by 4 bases and J by 5 bases, with 18 bases between them. CDR3 nucleotides: TGTGCCAGCAGCCCCACTGCAGGGGTAGGGACTGAAGCTTTCTTT. Translating gives CASSPTAGVGTEAFF.

In its sample, this clone was seen many times. Other nucleotide sequences in the sample specify the same CDR3. The V call is TRBV5-1, the J call TRBJ2-3, with TRBD2 matching over 10 bases. Germline V gene sequence: CDR1 SGHRS, CDR2 YFSETQ. V shed 0 bases, J shed 6 bases, and the junction held 1 base outside the gene matches. The CDR3 is 14 residues long. CDR3 coding DNA: TGCGCCAGCAGCTTGGCTAGCGGGAGTGATACGCAGTATTTT. Its protein is CASSLASGSDTQYF.

The CDR3 nucleotides read TGCGCCAGCAGCTTGGTGGGATCCGAGCAGTACTTC. As protein: CASSLVGSEQYF. The chain carries TRBV5-1 and TRBJ2-7; D not resolved. The CDR3 sequence is 12 residues long. Trimming took off 0 bases at V and 6 bases at J, with 7 bases between the two ends. Germline CDR1 SGHRS, CDR2 YFSETQ.

Many counts were recorded for this clone. The CDR3 nucleotides are TGTGCCAGCAGCTTAATGGGGCTCTCTGGAAACACCATATATTTT. This translates into CASSLMGLSGNTIYF. This rearrangement joins TRBV7-8 to TRBJ1-3; perhaps TRBD1 as D (5 bases). V was trimmed by 2 bases and J by 0 bases, leaving 8 bases between them. CDR1 SGHVS and CDR2 FQNEAQ come from the germline V gene. The CDR3 sequence is 15 residues long.

J is TRBJ1-2 and V is TRBV10-2, with TRBD1 as a possible D gene (5 bases). Germline V gene lookup returns CDR1 WSHSY and CDR2 SAAADI. The V end was cut by 10 bases, the J end by 2 bases, with 29 bases between. The CDR3 is 18 amino acids. In DNA form, the CDR3 reads TGCGCCACCAAAAAGGGCAGGGCCGGGCTAAAGCCAAACTATGGCTACACCTTC. Its protein is CATKKGRAGLKPNYGYTF.

The gene calls are TRBV5-4 and TRBJ2-5, with a tentative D call TRBD2 (5 bases). V was trimmed by 4 bases and J by 1 base, leaving 14 bases between them. This CDR3 has 15 amino acids. CDR1 is SGHNT and CDR2 is YYREEE in the germline V gene (reference sequence). The CDR3 protein is CASSPSGLIQETQYF. CDR3 nucleotide sequence: TGTGCCAGCAGCCCATCCGGACTTATCCAAGAGACCCAGTACTTC.

This clone appeared once. The V and J genes are TRBV2 and TRBJ2-1; D not certain. The V gene lost 7 bases and the J gene lost 9 bases, with 10 bases spanning the gap. Germline CDR1 and CDR2: SNHLY and FYNNEI. The CDR3 contains 11 residues. CDR3 loop: CASTGFGEQFF. CDR3 bases: TGTGCCAGCACAGGTTTCGGTGAGCAGTTCTTC.

The V call is TRBV5-5, the J call TRBJ2-2; D unclear. V dropped 3 bases and J dropped 0 bases, with 6 bases sitting between them. The CDR3 sequence is 14 residues long. The germline V gene has CDR1 SGHKS and CDR2 YYEKEE (reference sequence). CDR3 amino acids: CASSSRPNTGELFF. For the CDR3, the DNA is TGTGCCAGCAGCTCACGACCGAACACCGGGGAGCTGTTTTTT. The variable domain in full, with the rest retrieved from reference TRBV5-5 and TRBJ2-2, is DAGVTQSPTHLIKTRGQQVTLRCSPISGHKSVSWYQQVLGQGPQFIFQYYEKEERGRGNFPDRFSARQFPNYSSELNVNALLLGDSALYLCASSSRPNTGELFFGEGSRLTVL.

The chain carries TRBV28 and TRBJ1-5, with TRBD1 as a possible D gene (5 bases). The CDR3 totals 14 residues. The V and J ends lost 2 bases and 5 bases respectively, with 10 bases between them. Germline V gives CDR1 MDHEN, CDR2 SYDVKM. CDR3 residues: CASSLSPGHQPQHF. CDR3 DNA: TGTGCCAGCAGTTTAAGCCCAGGGCATCAGCCCCAGCATTTT.

The gene calls are TRBV14 and TRBJ2-3; TRBD2 matches at 11 bases. The V segment lost 5 bases and the J segment 4 bases; nucleotides outside the gene matches: 8. Germline CDR1 reads SGHDN; CDR2 reads FVKESK. The CDR3 has 16 amino acids. The CDR3 coding sequence is TGTGCCAGCAGCTCCCGACTAGCGGGAAGGGCAGATACGCAGTATTTT. It specifies CASSSRLAGRADTQYF.